This is a list of T cell receptor beta chains from one sample in a study of shared clonotypes between healthy human individuals. Profiling relied on immunoSEQ multiplex PCR, and the TCRdb table lists in-frame clones only, not all of them. Of about 2.2 million clones listed, about 93% were seen once; the top ten hold more than 1.5%. Sequencing was performed on naive CD8+ T cells from PBMCs. Receptors originate from a man younger than 35 in good health. Some clones in this sample may be carry-over from other donors' samples. Each CDR3 is given with its conserved first and last residue. D genes are given only for firm matches. Size tells how often a clone was seen (once, few, many) or the class of an expanded clone, and some rows leave it out.

J	V	size	D	CDR3	DNA
TRBJ1-4	TRBV28	NA	NA	CASSPLTNEKLFF	TGTGCCAGCAGTCCCTTGACTAATGAAAAACTGTTTTTT
TRBJ2-3	TRBV6-1	NA	TRBD1	CASSETGRGQGFDTQYF	TGTGCCAGCAGTGAAACGGGTAGGGGACAGGGGTTTGATACGCAGTATTTT
TRBJ2-2	TRBV28	once	TRBD2	CASSFRSVAGGRNTGELFF	TGTGCCAGCAGTTTTAGGTCGGTAGCGGGAGGCCGGAACACCGGGGAGCTGTTTTTT
TRBJ1-1	TRBV25-1	NA	NA	CASSDLNMNTEAFF	TGTGCCAGCAGTGATCTAAATATGAACACTGAAGCTTTCTTT
TRBJ2-3	TRBV7-9	NA	NA	CASSLAGWTESSTDTQYF	TGTGCCAGCAGCTTAGCGGGATGGACAGAGTCTAGCACAGATACGCAGTATTTT
TRBJ2-7	TRBV29-1	NA	TRBD1	CSVTGVEWDYEQYF	TGCAGCGTCACAGGGGTAGAATGGGACTACGAGCAGTACTTC
TRBJ2-1	TRBV29-1	NA	NA	CSVEEEGEQFF	TGCAGCGTTGAAGAAGAAGGTGAGCAGTTCTTC
TRBJ1-3	TRBV11-2	NA	NA	CASSLGGQPGISGNTIYF	TGTGCCAGCAGCTTAGGTGGGCAGCCCGGAATTTCTGGAAACACCATATATTTT
TRBJ2-1	TRBV6-4	NA	TRBD2	CASSDSKVGAGVLNEQFF	TGTGCCAGCAGTGACTCGAAAGTCGGTGCGGGAGTTCTCAATGAGCAGTTCTTC
TRBJ2-3	TRBV5-8	NA	NA	CASSDYREYTQYF	TGTGCCAGCAGCGACTACAGGGAATATACGCAGTATTTT
TRBJ1-1	TRBV10-3	NA	NA	CAISESAGTNTEAFF	TGTGCCATCAGTGAGTCGGCAGGAACAAACACTGAAGCTTTCTTT
TRBJ2-7	TRBV6-5	NA	TRBD2	CASSYSVGRAGEQYF	TGTGCCAGCAGTTACTCGGTCGGGAGGGCCGGCGAGCAGTACTTC
TRBJ2-2	TRBV6-5	NA	NA	CASTAGLPHTGELFF	TGTGCCAGCACCGCGGGACTGCCCCACACCGGGGAGCTGTTTTTT
TRBJ2-5	TRBV7-9	once	TRBD1	CASSPQGEETQYF	TGTGCCAGCAGCCCGCAGGGGGAGGAGACCCAGTACTTC
TRBJ1-1	TRBV29-1	NA	TRBD1	CSADRDSEAFF	TGCAGCGCCGACCGGGACAGTGAAGCTTTCTTT
TRBJ2-7	TRBV6-6	NA	NA	CASSYVGDEQYF	TGTGCCAGCAGTTACGTTGGGGACGAGCAGTACTTC
TRBJ2-7	TRBV12-5	once	NA	CASGFFPGTRTLYEQYF	TGTGCTAGTGGTTTTTTCCCGGGTACCCGAACTTTATACGAGCAGTACTTC
TRBJ2-1	TRBV13	NA	TRBD2	CASSLGPSGRGYNEQFF	TGTGCCAGCAGCTTAGGCCCTAGCGGGAGGGGCTACAATGAGCAGTTCTTC
TRBJ2-1	TRBV7-2	NA	NA	CASSLGGWNEQFF	TGTGCCAGCAGCTTAGGCGGGTGGAATGAGCAGTTCTTC
TRBJ2-6	TRBV27	NA	NA	CATTQGSSGANVLTF	TGTGCCACCACACAGGGTTCGTCTGGGGCCAACGTCCTGACTTTC
TRBJ2-7	TRBV4-3	NA	NA	CASSQDRRGRRYEQYF	TGCGCCAGCAGCCAAGATAGGAGGGGGCGTAGATACGAGCAGTACTTC
TRBJ1-2	TRBV30	NA	TRBD1	CARDRGQGGGYTF	TGTGCCCGAGACAGGGGGCAGGGCGGCGGCTACACCTTC
TRBJ1-6	TRBV28	NA	NA	CASSGRNNSPLHF	TGTGCCAGCTCAGGCAGGAACAATTCACCCCTCCACTTT
TRBJ2-3	TRBV11-2	once	NA	CASSLVGRYTDTQYF	TGTGCCAGCAGCTTAGTCGGGAGATACACAGATACGCAGTATTTT
TRBJ1-1	TRBV5-4	NA	NA	CASSLRDTNTEAFF	TGTGCCAGCAGCTTGAGGGACACAAACACTGAAGCTTTCTTT
TRBJ2-7	TRBV27	NA	TRBD2	CASSWGGLAGGFGEQYF	TGTGCCAGCAGTTGGGGAGGGCTAGCGGGAGGTTTTGGCGAGCAGTACTTC
TRBJ1-4	TRBV27	NA	TRBD1	CASSAKGATNEKLFF	TGTGCCAGCAGTGCCAAGGGGGCCACTAATGAAAAACTGTTTTTT
TRBJ1-2	TRBV9	NA	NA	CASSPGGGVYGYTF	TGTGCCAGCAGCCCCGGAGGGGGGGTATATGGCTACACCTTC
TRBJ1-5	TRBV11-2	NA	NA	CASSFSPLQPQHF	TGTGCCAGCAGCTTCTCCCCCCTTCAGCCCCAGCATTTT
TRBJ1-5	TRBV28	NA	NA	CASSLWGGEPQHF	TGTGCCAGCAGTTTATGGGGGGGGGAGCCCCAGCATTTT
TRBJ2-2	TRBV29-1	NA	NA	CSVGRSGNTGELFF	TGCAGCGTTGGGCGGTCGGGCAACACCGGGGAGCTGTTTTTT
TRBJ1-2	TRBV28	NA	NA	CASSPPGVLPSNYGYTF	TGTGCCAGCAGTCCACCTGGGGTCTTGCCAAGTAACTATGGCTACACCTTC
TRBJ2-7	TRBV6-6	NA	NA	CASTNPPFNLYEQYF	TGTGCCAGCACAAACCCCCCTTTTAACCTTTACGAGCAGTACTTC
TRBJ2-3	TRBV27	NA	NA	CASSLLVWRGSTDTQYF	TGTGCCAGCAGTTTATTGGTATGGCGGGGTAGCACAGATACGCAGTATTTT
TRBJ2-7	TRBV30	NA	TRBD1	CAWSVGTGGYEQYF	TGTGCCTGGAGTGTAGGGACAGGGGGCTACGAGCAGTACTTC
TRBJ2-7	TRBV14	few	NA	CASSPGAEQYF	TGTGCCAGCAGTCCAGGGGCCGAGCAGTACTTC
TRBJ2-1	TRBV2	NA	TRBD1	CATPGQKLYNEQFF	TGTGCCACCCCGGGACAGAAACTGTACAATGAGCAGTTCTTC
TRBJ2-7	TRBV30	NA	NA	CAQHREGSYEQYF	TGTGCCCAACACCGAGAGGGCTCCTACGAGCAGTACTTC
TRBJ2-2	TRBV30	NA	NA	CAWSAHAGELFF	TGTGCCTGGAGTGCCCATGCCGGGGAGCTGTTTTTT
TRBJ2-1	TRBV10-3	NA	TRBD2	CAIRDPSGRDYNEQFF	TGTGCCATCAGGGATCCTAGCGGGAGGGACTACAATGAGCAGTTCTTC
TRBJ2-7	TRBV27	NA	NA	CASSLSRVEEQYF	TGTGCCAGCAGTTTATCGAGAGTTGAGGAGCAGTACTTC
TRBJ1-5	TRBV27	NA	NA	CASSLYPNSNQPQHF	TGTGCCAGCAGTTTATACCCGAATAGCAATCAGCCCCAGCATTTT
TRBJ2-1	TRBV6-5	NA	TRBD2	CASTQAGDSDNEQFF	TGTGCCAGCACCCAAGCGGGAGATTCGGACAATGAGCAGTTCTTC
TRBJ2-7	TRBV28	NA	TRBD2	CASKASGSVYEQYF	TGTGCCAGCAAGGCTAGCGGGAGTGTTTACGAGCAGTACTTC
TRBJ2-1	TRBV7-9	NA	TRBD2	CASSSPSGFYNEQFF	TGTGCCAGCAGCTCCCCTAGCGGGTTTTACAATGAGCAGTTCTTC
TRBJ2-1	TRBV27	NA	NA	CASTLTDSYNEQFF	TGTGCCAGCACCCTGACAGACAGCTACAATGAGCAGTTCTTC
TRBJ2-3	TRBV27	once	TRBD2	CASSLFGGRVTDTQYF	TGTGCCAGCAGTTTATTTGGCGGGAGGGTGACAGATACGCAGTATTTT
TRBJ2-7	TRBV9	NA	NA	CASSGDSSYEQYF	TGTGCCAGCAGCGGGGATAGCTCCTACGAGCAGTACTTC
TRBJ2-5	TRBV15	NA	NA	CATSAFRGVETQYF	TGTGCCACCAGCGCCTTCAGAGGGGTGGAGACCCAGTACTTC
TRBJ2-1	TRBV29-1	NA	TRBD1	CSVGTGYEQFF	TGCAGCGTTGGGACAGGGTATGAGCAGTTCTTC
TRBJ2-2	TRBV9	NA	TRBD2	CASSVGGLAGVGTGELFF	TGTGCCAGCAGCGTAGGGGGACTAGCGGGAGTCGGCACCGGGGAGCTGTTTTTT
TRBJ2-5	TRBV5-4	once	NA	CASSLHLEETQYF	TGTGCCAGCAGCTTGCACCTAGAAGAGACCCAGTACTTC
TRBJ2-7	TRBV10-2	NA	NA	CASDDGNTYEQYF	TGTGCCTCCGACGACGGTAATACCTACGAGCAGTACTTC
TRBJ1-5	TRBV27	NA	TRBD1	CASSFEGAGPQHF	TGTGCCAGCAGTTTTGAGGGGGCCGGGCCCCAGCATTTT
TRBJ2-3	TRBV23-1	NA	TRBD2	CASSQFSGPGRRRERTQYF	TGCGCCAGCAGTCAATTTTCCGGGCCCGGAAGGAGGCGGGAGAGAACGCAGTATTTT
TRBJ2-5	TRBV7-8	NA	TRBD2	CASSLVLAGIQETQYF	TGTGCCAGCAGCTTGGTCCTAGCGGGGATACAAGAGACCCAGTACTTC
TRBJ1-2	TRBV7-9	NA	TRBD1	CASSLDRGFYGYTF	TGTGCCAGCAGCTTAGACAGGGGGTTTTATGGCTACACCTTC
TRBJ2-7	TRBV27	NA	TRBD1	CASSLSPGTGLSYEQYF	TGTGCCAGCAGTTTATCGCCCGGGACAGGTCTATCCTACGAGCAGTACTTC